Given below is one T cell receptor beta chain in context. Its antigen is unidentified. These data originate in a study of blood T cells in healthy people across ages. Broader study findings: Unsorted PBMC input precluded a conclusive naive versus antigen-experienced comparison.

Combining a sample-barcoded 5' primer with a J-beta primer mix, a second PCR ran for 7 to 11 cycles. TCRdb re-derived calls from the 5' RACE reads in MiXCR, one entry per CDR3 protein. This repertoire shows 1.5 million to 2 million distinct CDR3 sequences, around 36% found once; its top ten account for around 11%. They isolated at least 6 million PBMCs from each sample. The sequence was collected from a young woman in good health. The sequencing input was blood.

The CDR3 nucleotides are TGTGCCAGCAGGATATTTGGGGGGGTTCCCTCTGGCTACACCTTC. Translating gives CASRIFGGVPSGYTF. This chain links TRBV27 with TRBJ1-2, with D perhaps TRBD1 (5 bases). Trimming removed 6 bases at V and 7 bases at J, with 21 bases between. The CDR3 extends over 15 amino acids. The germline V gene has CDR1 MNHEY and CDR2 SMNVEV (reference sequence).